These 17 T cell receptor beta chains were sequenced from one sample in a study of control samples from healthy donors and cancer patients. This table comes from immunoSEQ multiplex PCR, and its TCRdb copy is limited to in-frame clones, with some not included. The data hold approximately 49,000 clones, with approximately 83% observed a single time. The sequenced material came from PBMCs. The receptors originated from a woman in her 50s with lung cancer.

The chain is built from TRBV7-3 and TRBJ1-1; D might be TRBD1 (6 bases). V lost 5 bases and J 5 bases, leaving 15 bases between the germline ends. The CDR3 is 14 residues long. Germline V gene sequence: CDR1 SGHTA, CDR2 FQGTGA. CDR3 bases: TGTGCCAGCAGCCTACAGGGTGAGGGGACTGAAGCTTTCTTT. Residues: CASSLQGEGTEAFF.

Written as DNA, the CDR3 is TGTGCCAGCAGCTCGACGGAGATCAATCAGCCCCAGCATTTT. As protein: CASSSTEINQPQHF. The chain couples TRBV7-2 to TRBJ1-5; D is unclear. There are 14 residues in the CDR3. From germline, CDR1 is SGHTA and CDR2 FQGNSA. V was cut by 4 bases and J by 3 bases, with 10 bases left in between.

The gene calls are TRBV7-8 and TRBJ1-2; D is possibly TRBD1 (6 bases). The CDR3 extends over 14 amino acids. Germline V gene lookup returns CDR1 SGHVS and CDR2 FQNEAQ. V shed 4 bases and J shed 2 bases, with 11 bases lying between them. The CDR3 DNA follows: TGTGCCAGCAGCTCGGGACATCAAAACTATGGCTACACCTTC. It specifies CASSSGHQNYGYTF. The full variable domain, completed using reference TRBV7-8 and TRBJ1-2, is GAGVSQSPRYKVAKRGQDVALRCDPISGHVSLFWYQQALGQGPEFLTYFQNEAQLDKSGLPSDRFFAERPEGSVSTLKIQRTQQEDSAVYLCASSSGHQNYGYTFGSGTRLTVV.

This clone was counted once. J is TRBJ1-5 and V is TRBV6-5; tentative D call: TRBD1 (6 bases). The CDR3 is 15 amino acids. Trimming left V 7 bases short and J 0 bases short, with 13 bases between. Germline CDR1 reads MNHEY; CDR2 reads SVGAGI. This CDR3 reads CASTPGDHSNQPQHF. CDR3 nucleotides: TGTGCCAGCACTCCAGGGGATCATAGCAATCAGCCCCAGCATTTT.

The chain couples TRBV24-1 to TRBJ2-2; the D gene is possibly TRBD2 (5 bases). V was trimmed by 6 bases and J by 4 bases, leaving 8 bases between them. The V gene's germline CDR1 is KGHDR and CDR2 SFDVKD. The CDR3 length is 13 residues. CDR3 region: CATSTSPTGELFF. The DNA of the CDR3 is TGTGCCACCAGTACTAGTCCCACCGGGGAGCTGTTTTTT.

The V gene is TRBV9, the J gene TRBJ2-2, with D maybe TRBD1 (6 bases). Trimming cost V 3 bases and J 1 base, with 10 bases left between them. There are 15 residues in the CDR3. From germline, CDR1 is SGDLS and CDR2 YYNGEE. This chain's CDR3 is CASSAVGGNTGELFF. The CDR3 DNA reads as TGTGCCAGCAGCGCAGTAGGGGGGAACACCGGGGAGCTGTTTTTT.

J is TRBJ1-5 and V is TRBV5-4; D is unresolved. The germline V and J ends were trimmed by 4 bases and 5 bases, with 7 bases remaining between them. The CDR3 is 12 residues long. Germline CDR1 is SGHNT and CDR2 is YYREEE (reference sequence). This CDR3 is CASSLPDQPQHF. The CDR3 DNA sequence: TGTGCCAGCAGCCTACCTGATCAGCCCCAGCATTTT.

The chain has TRBV6-5 and TRBJ2-2; D is unclear. The germline gives CDR1 MNHEY, CDR2 SVGAGI. This CDR3 is built from 15 residues. Trimming cost V 2 bases and J 2 bases, with 9 bases left between them. Here the CDR3 reads CASSYRAQNTGELFF. The CDR3 region has the DNA TGTGCCAGCAGTTACAGGGCGCAAAACACCGGGGAGCTGTTTTTT.

The rearrangement links TRBV11-2 to TRBJ1-1, with TRBD1 matching 11 bases. The V segment lost 5 bases and the J segment 1 base; nucleotides outside the gene matches: 6. The length of the CDR3 is 16 residues. Germline CDR1 SGHAT, CDR2 FQNNGV. The CDR3 DNA sequence: TGTGCCAGCAGCCTACGGGACAGGGGGGCGAACACTGAAGCTTTCTTT. This translates into CASSLRDRGANTEAFF.

V and J are TRBV7-9 and TRBJ2-5; the D gene is possibly TRBD2 (5 bases). The CDR3 loop spans 14 amino acids. Germline CDR1 and CDR2: SEHNR and FQNEAQ (reference sequence). V dropped 4 bases and J dropped 0 bases, with 9 bases sitting between them. CDR3 loop: CASSSTTYQETQYF. For the CDR3, the DNA is TGTGCCAGCAGCTCGACTACCTACCAAGAGACCCAGTACTTC.

This chain uses TRBV6-2 or TRBV6-3 with TRBJ2-6, with D unclear. The CDR3 has 17 amino acids. The germline V gene encodes CDR1 MNHEY and CDR2 SVGEGT. The V gene lost 1 base and the J gene lost 0 bases, with 10 bases spanning the gap. CDR3 nucleotides: TGTGCCAGCAGTTACTTTACCAAGCTCTCTGGGGCCAACGTCCTGACTTTC. It is translated as CASSYFTKLSGANVLTF.

The sample holds a few counts of this clone. CDR3 DNA sequence: TGTGCCAGCAGTGCCAATCCAGGGGCGCAGCTTGGGGCCCTCCACTTT. Translating it yields CASSANPGAQLGALHF. V usage is TRBV27 and J usage is TRBJ1-6, with a tentative D call TRBD1 (6 bases). The CDR3 loop spans 16 amino acids. Trimming stripped 5 bases from V and 14 bases from J, with 25 bases between. Germline V gives CDR1 MNHEY, CDR2 SMNVEV (reference sequence).

This clone appeared a single time. The genes are TRBV7-9 and TRBJ2-2; no clear D. The CDR3 totals 11 residues. Per the germline V gene, CDR1 is SEHNR and CDR2 is FQNEAQ (reference sequence). V dropped 3 bases and J dropped 7 bases, with 3 bases sitting between them. The CDR3 loop reads CASSFGGELFF. The CDR3 DNA follows: TGTGCCAGCAGCTTTGGCGGGGAGCTGTTTTTT. The variable domain in full, completed from reference TRBV7-9 and TRBJ2-2, reads DTGVSQNPRHKITKRGQNVTFRCDPISEHNRLYWYRQTLGQGPEFLTYFQNEAQLEKSRLLSDRFSAERPKGSFSTLEIQRTEQGDSAMYLCASSFGGELFFGEGSRLTVL.

This rearrangement joins TRBV19 to TRBJ1-1; D ambiguous. Trimming removed 0 bases from V and 8 bases from J, with 4 bases in between. Germline loops: CDR1 LNHDA, CDR2 SQIVND (reference sequence). The length of the CDR3 is 11 residues. This CDR3 reads CASSIEWEAFF. Here the CDR3 DNA reads TGTGCCAGTAGTATAGAGTGGGAAGCTTTCTTT.

The V and J genes are TRBV10-3 and TRBJ1-3; 8 bases match TRBD1. The CDR3 totals 20 residues. V shed 4 bases, J shed 0 bases, and the junction held 17 bases outside the gene matches. The germline V gene has CDR1 ENHRY and CDR2 SYGVKD. The CDR3 DNA follows: TGTGCCATCAGTGCACGACCGGGACAGGCGGTTACTAGCTCTGGAAACACCATATATTTT. It encodes CAISARPGQAVTSSGNTIYF.

This clone was counted once. The rearrangement uses TRBV5-1 and TRBJ2-3, with 7 bases lining up with TRBD1. V lost 1 base and J lost 2; bases outside the gene matches: 4. Germline V gene data show CDR1 as SGHRS and CDR2 as YFSETQ. The CDR3 covers 15 residues. The CDR3 DNA sequence: TGCGCCAGCAGCTTGAGGGACAGCTACACAGATACGCAGTATTTT. Its translation: CASSLRDSYTDTQYF.

In nucleotides, the CDR3 is TGTGCCAGCAGCCAAGTGGGCTTCCAAGAGACCCAGTACTTC. It encodes CASSQVGFQETQYF. V is TRBV3-1 (or the pseudogene TRBV3-2) and J is TRBJ2-5; no definite D call. The CDR3 length is 14 residues. Germline CDR1 reads LGHDT; CDR2 reads YNNKEL (reference sequence). V was pared by 1 base and J by 1 base, with 7 bases between.